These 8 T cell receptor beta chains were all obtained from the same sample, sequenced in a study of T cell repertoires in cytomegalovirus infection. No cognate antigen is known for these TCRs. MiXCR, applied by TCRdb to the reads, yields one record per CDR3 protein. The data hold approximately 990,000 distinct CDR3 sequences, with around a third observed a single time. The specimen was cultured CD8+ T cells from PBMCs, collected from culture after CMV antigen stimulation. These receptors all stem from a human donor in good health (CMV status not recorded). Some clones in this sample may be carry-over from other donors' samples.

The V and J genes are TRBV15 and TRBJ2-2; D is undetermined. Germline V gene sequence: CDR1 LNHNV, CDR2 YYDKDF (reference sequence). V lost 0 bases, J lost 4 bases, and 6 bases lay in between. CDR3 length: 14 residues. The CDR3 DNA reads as TGTGCCACCAGCAGAGATCGGGTCACCGGGGAGCTGTTTTTT. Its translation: CATSRDRVTGELFF.

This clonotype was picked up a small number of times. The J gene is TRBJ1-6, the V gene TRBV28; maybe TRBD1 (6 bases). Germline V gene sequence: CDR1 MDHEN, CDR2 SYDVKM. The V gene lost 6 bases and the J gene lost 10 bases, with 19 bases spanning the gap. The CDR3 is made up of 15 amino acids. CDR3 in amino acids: CASSSRTEAFSPLHF. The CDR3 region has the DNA TGTGCCAGCAGCTCGCGGACAGAAGCCTTCTCACCCCTCCACTTT. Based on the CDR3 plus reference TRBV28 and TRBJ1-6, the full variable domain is DVKVTQSSRYLVKRTGEKVFLECVQDMDHENMFWYRQDPGLGLRLIYFSYDVKMKEKGDIPEGYSVSREKKERFSLILESASTNQTSMYLCASSSRTEAFSPLHFGNGTRLTVT.

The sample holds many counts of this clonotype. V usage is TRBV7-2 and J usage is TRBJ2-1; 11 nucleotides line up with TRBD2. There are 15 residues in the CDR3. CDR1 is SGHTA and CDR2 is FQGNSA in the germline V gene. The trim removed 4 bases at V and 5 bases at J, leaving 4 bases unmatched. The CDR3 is CASSSSGGSDNEQFF. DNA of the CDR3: TGTGCCAGCAGCTCTAGCGGGGGGTCGGACAATGAGCAGTTCTTC.

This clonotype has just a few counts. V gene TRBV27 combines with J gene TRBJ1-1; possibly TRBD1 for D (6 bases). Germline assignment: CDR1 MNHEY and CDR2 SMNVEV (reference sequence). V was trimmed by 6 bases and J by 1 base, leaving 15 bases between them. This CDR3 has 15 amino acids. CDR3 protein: CASSLRGGSNTEAFF. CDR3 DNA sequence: TGTGCCAGCAGCTTGAGAGGGGGGTCGAACACTGAAGCTTTCTTT.

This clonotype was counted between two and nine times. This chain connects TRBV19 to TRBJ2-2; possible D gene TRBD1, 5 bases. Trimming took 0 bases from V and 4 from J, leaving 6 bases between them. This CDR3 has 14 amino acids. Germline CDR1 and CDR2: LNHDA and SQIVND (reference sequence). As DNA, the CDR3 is TGTGCCAGTAGTATAGATCAGGGCACCGGGGAGCTGTTTTTT. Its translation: CASSIDQGTGELFF.

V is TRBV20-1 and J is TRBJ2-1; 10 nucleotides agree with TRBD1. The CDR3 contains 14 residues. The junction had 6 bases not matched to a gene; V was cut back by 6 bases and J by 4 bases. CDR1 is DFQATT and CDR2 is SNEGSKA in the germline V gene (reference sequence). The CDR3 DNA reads TGCAGTGCGAAAGACAGGGGGCCGTACAATGAGCAGTTCTTC. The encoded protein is CSAKDRGPYNEQFF.

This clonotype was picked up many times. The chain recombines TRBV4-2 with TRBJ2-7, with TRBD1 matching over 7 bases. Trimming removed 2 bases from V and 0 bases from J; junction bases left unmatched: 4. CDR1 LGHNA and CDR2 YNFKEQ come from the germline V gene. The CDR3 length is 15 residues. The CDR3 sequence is CASSQNPGGSYEQYF. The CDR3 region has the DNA TGTGCCAGCAGCCAAAACCCAGGGGGCTCCTACGAGCAGTACTTC.

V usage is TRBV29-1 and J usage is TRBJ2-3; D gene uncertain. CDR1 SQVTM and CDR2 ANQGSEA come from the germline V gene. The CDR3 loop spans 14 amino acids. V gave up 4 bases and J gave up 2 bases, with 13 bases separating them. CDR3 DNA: TGCAGCGTTGCTCCACAGTCCCCCACAGATACGCAGTATTTT. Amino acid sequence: CSVAPQSPTDTQYF.